The TCR beta chain described here comes from a study of blood T cells in healthy people across ages. Whole-study findings and limits: Estimated diversity that came from one million T cells was considered an underestimate.

Primers used in a second PCR of about 6 to 11 cycles were a sample-barcoded 5' primer and a J-beta primer mix. One entry per CDR3 protein, called by TCRdb with MiXCR from the 5' RACE reads. The sample lists some 1.8 million distinct CDR3 sequences; about 39% were seen once. The CDR3 runs to 14 residues. Germline CDR1 is SGHRS and CDR2 is YFSETQ. Of note for this clonotype: Its antigen is undetermined.

This chain connects TRBV5-1 to TRBJ2-4; D is possibly TRBD1 or TRBD2 (5 bases each). The J call may not be correct, given that the DNA end is closer to TRBJ2-7. The sequence derives from a human donor in good health. The specimen was blood. The CDR3 DNA reads TGCGCCAGCAGCTTGATTGTGGGGGTAAACGAGCAGTACTTC. Its translation: CASSLIVGVNEQYF.